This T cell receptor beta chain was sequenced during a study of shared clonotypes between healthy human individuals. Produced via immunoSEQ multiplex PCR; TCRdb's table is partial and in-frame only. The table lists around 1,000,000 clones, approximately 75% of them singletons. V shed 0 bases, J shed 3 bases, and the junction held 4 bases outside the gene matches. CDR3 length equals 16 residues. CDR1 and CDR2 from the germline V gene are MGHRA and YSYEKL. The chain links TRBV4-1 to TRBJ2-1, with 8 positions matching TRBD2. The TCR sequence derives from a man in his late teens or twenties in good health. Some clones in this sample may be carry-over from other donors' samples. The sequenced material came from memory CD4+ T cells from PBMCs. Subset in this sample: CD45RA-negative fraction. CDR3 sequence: CASSQDAGGIYNEQFF. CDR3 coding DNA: TGCGCCAGCAGCCAAGATGCGGGGGGTATCTACAATGAGCAGTTCTTC.